This is a list of T cell receptor beta chains from one sample in a study of human T cells and chemical hapten exposure. TCRdb re-analysed the RACE reads in MiXCR, keeping a single row per CDR3 protein. The table includes more than 85,000 distinct CDR3 sequences, roughly 8.5% detected once. The sample was whole blood, taken in connection with sensitization to the hapten diphenylcyclopropenone (DPC). The receptor set was obtained from a man in his forties with alopecia areata. Some clones in this sample may be carry-over from other donors' samples. The CDR3 runs from the conserved cysteine through the conserved F or W. A D gene is named only where the DNA matches it firmly. Size values are once, few and many counts, or a class for expanded clones, and some rows have none.

d_call	v_call	j_call	clone_size	cdr3_aa	cdr3_nt
.	TRBV29-1	TRBJ1-1	many	CSVEDSRTLNTEAFF	TGCAGCGTTGAAGATAGCAGGACATTGAACACTGAAGCTTTCTTT
.	TRBV4-3	TRBJ2-2	.	CASSQDYGTQTGELFF	TGCGCCAGCAGCCAAGATTACGGGACACAAACCGGGGAGCTGTTTTTT
TRBD1	TRBV29-1	TRBJ2-6	.	CSVGATGAGANVLTF	TGCAGCGTTGGGGCAACAGGGGCTGGGGCCAACGTCCTGACTTTC
TRBD1	TRBV6-5	TRBJ1-5	few	CASSSGGRQPQHF	TGTGCCAGCAGTTCAGGGGGCAGGCAGCCCCAGCATTTT
TRBD1	TRBV6-1	TRBJ2-3	many	CASNRGGTDTQYF	TGTGCCAGCAACAGGGGGGGCACAGATACGCAGTATTTT
.	TRBV28	TRBJ2-3	many	CASSLGGSYTDTQYF	TGTGCCAGCAGTTTAGGCGGCAGCTACACAGATACGCAGTATTTT
.	TRBV6-1	TRBJ1-2	few	CASSEASVDYGYTF	TGTGCCAGCAGTGAAGCGTCAGTGGACTATGGCTACACCTTC
TRBD2	TRBV4-1	TRBJ2-3	many	CASSQDWASGSPDTQYF	TGCGCCAGCAGCCAAGATTGGGCTAGCGGGAGCCCAGATACGCAGTATTTT
.	TRBV12-3/TRBV12-4	TRBJ2-1	many	CASSTEGNEQFF	TGTGCCAGCAGTACGGAGGGAAATGAGCAGTTCTTC
.	TRBV30	TRBJ1-1	.	CAWKILTETEAFF	TGTGCCTGGAAAATTCTAACTGAGACTGAAGCTTTCTTT
.	TRBV12-3/TRBV12-4	TRBJ1-5	few	CATSPGPGSQHF	TGTGCCACTAGTCCGGGCCCTGGGTCCCAGCATTTT
.	TRBV7-9	TRBJ1-2	many	CASSLGTPLYGYTF	TGTGCCAGCAGCTTAGGGACCCCCCTCTATGGCTACACCTTC
.	TRBV18	TRBJ2-5	few	CASSPQVKETQYF	TGTGCCAGCTCACCGCAAGTTAAAGAGACCCAGTACTTC
.	TRBV29-1	TRBJ1-5	many	CSVVEGNQPQHF	TGCAGCGTCGTGGAGGGCAATCAGCCCCAGCATTTT
.	TRBV3-1	TRBJ1-1	many	CASSQDWGATEAFF	TGTGCCAGCAGCCAAGATTGGGGGGCCACTGAAGCTTTCTTT
.	TRBV13	TRBJ1-6	many	CASSSRTVSNSPLHF	TGTGCCAGCAGCTCCCGGACAGTCTCTAATTCACCCCTCCACTTT
.	TRBV5-1	TRBJ2-2	many	CASSLGSSGTGELFF	TGCGCCAGCAGCTTGGGCAGCTCCGGCACCGGGGAGCTGTTTTTT
TRBD1	TRBV5-1	TRBJ2-3	.	CASSWGQSSTDTQYF	TGCGCCAGCAGCTGGGGACAGTCTAGCACAGATACGCAGTATTTT
TRBD1	TRBV24-1	TRBJ1-5	many	CATSDRGQGSNQPQHF	TGTGCCACCAGTGATAGGGGACAGGGGAGCAATCAGCCCCAGCATTTT
TRBD2	TRBV29-1	TRBJ2-5	few	CSGIPGLAVQETQYF	TGCAGCGGTATTCCGGGACTAGCGGTCCAAGAGACCCAGTACTTC
TRBD2	TRBV2	TRBJ2-3	few	CASTLTSGISDTQYF	TGTGCCAGCACCCTGACTAGCGGGATATCAGATACGCAGTATTTT
TRBD1	TRBV12-3/TRBV12-4	TRBJ2-2	many	CASSFVPGQGNTGELFF	TGTGCCAGCAGTTTCGTCCCGGGACAGGGAAACACCGGGGAGCTGTTTTTT
TRBD2	TRBV7-9	TRBJ2-4	.	CASSLQTSGKNIQYF	TGTGCCAGCAGCTTACAGACTAGCGGAAAAAACATTCAGTACTTC
.	TRBV18	TRBJ1-1	many	CASSPGIITSTEAFF	TGTGCCAGCTCACCGGGAATAATAACTAGCACTGAAGCTTTCTTT
.	TRBV11-2	TRBJ1-4	many	CASSPKPGANEKLFF	TGTGCCAGCAGCCCGAAACCGGGAGCTAATGAAAAACTGTTTTTT
TRBD2	TRBV7-6	TRBJ2-1	many	CASSWGLAGGPGEQFF	TGTGCCAGCAGCTGGGGACTAGCGGGAGGGCCTGGAGAGCAGTTCTTC
.	TRBV7-9	TRBJ2-5	.	CASSLAEDGQETQYF	TGTGCCAGCAGCTTAGCCGAGGACGGGCAAGAGACCCAGTACTTC
TRBD2	TRBV20-1	TRBJ2-7	few	CSARVSAGVGEQYF	TGCAGTGCTAGAGTTTCTGCGGGAGTCGGAGAGCAGTACTTC
TRBD1	TRBV6-6	TRBJ1-2	few	CASSYDGQARGYTF	TGTGCCAGCAGTTATGATGGACAGGCCAGAGGCTACACCTTC
.	TRBV29-1	TRBJ2-6	many	CSVDPGAGANVLTF	TGCAGCGTTGACCCAGGGGCTGGGGCCAACGTCCTGACTTTC
.	TRBV6-5	TRBJ1-2	.	CASSYDSYYGYTF	TGTGCCAGCAGTTACGACAGCTACTATGGCTACACCTTC
.	TRBV7-8	TRBJ2-5	few	CASSYGTITETQYF	TGTGCCAGCAGCTACGGGACCATCACGGAGACCCAGTACTTC
TRBD1	TRBV7-2	TRBJ1-2	.	CASSLATMDRGSGYTF	TGTGCCAGCAGCTTAGCCACTATGGACAGGGGTAGTGGCTACACCTTC
TRBD1	TRBV6-5	TRBJ2-4	few	CASRALRTGGADIQYF	TGTGCCAGCAGAGCCCTTCGGACAGGGGGCGCTGACATTCAGTACTTC
TRBD2	TRBV5-1	TRBJ2-5	many	CASSLEGASGIGETQYF	TGCGCCAGCAGCTTGGAAGGAGCTAGCGGGATTGGGGAGACCCAGTACTTC
.	TRBV3-1	TRBJ2-3	few	CASSQDPRTSGTDTQYF	TGTGCCAGCAGCCAAGATCCCCGGACCTCTGGCACAGATACGCAGTATTTT
TRBD2	TRBV7-2	TRBJ2-3	.	CASKMGLAEDTQYF	TGTGCCAGCAAGATGGGGCTAGCGGAAGATACGCAGTATTTT
.	TRBV6-2/TRBV6-3	TRBJ1-5	many	CASSPSGGLQNQPQHF	TGTGCCAGCAGTCCCTCCGGGGGACTCCAAAATCAGCCCCAGCATTTT
.	TRBV7-8	TRBJ1-1	many	CASSFRSVRNTEAFF	TGTGCCAGCAGCTTTCGGTCAGTAAGAAACACTGAAGCTTTCTTT
.	TRBV12-3/TRBV12-4	TRBJ2-4	few	CASSDRAKNIQYF	TGTGCCAGCAGTGACAGGGCCAAAAACATTCAGTACTTC
TRBD2	TRBV27	TRBJ2-3	few	CASSGQKLAGFTDTQYF	TGTGCCAGCAGTGGCCAGAAACTAGCGGGATTCACAGATACGCAGTATTTT
.	TRBV5-1	TRBJ2-1	few	CASSFPPGVPYNEQFF	TGCGCCAGCAGCTTCCCCCCGGGAGTTCCCTACAATGAGCAGTTCTTC